This passage covers 30 T cell receptor beta chains from one sample sequenced in a study of blood T cell repertoires in COVID-19. The table came from immunoSEQ multiplex PCR; TCRdb's copy has only in-frame clones and leaves some out. The sample holds 25,000 to 35,000 clones, approximately 86% seen once. What was sequenced was peripheral blood. These receptors were obtained from a human donor in a cohort sampled during active COVID-19. The donor label of this sample is uncertain.

The chain carries TRBV4-2 and TRBJ2-5; 10 bases line up with TRBD1. Germline V gene data show CDR1 as LGHNA and CDR2 as YNFKEQ. V was clipped by 4 bases and J by 5 bases; unmatched bases: 10. The CDR3 runs 16 residues. CDR3 region: CASSPQGTGVSETQYF. The CDR3 DNA sequence: TGTGCCAGCAGCCCGCAGGGGACAGGGGTCAGCGAGACCCAGTACTTC.

CDR3 sequence reads: CASSYGRYSNQPQHF. The CDR3 nucleotides read TGTGCCAGCAGTTACGGGCGCTATAGCAATCAGCCCCAGCATTTT. This chain links TRBV6-5 with TRBJ1-5; D remains ambiguous. CDR1 MNHEY and CDR2 SVGAGI come from the germline V gene. The CDR3 runs to 15 residues. V shed 2 bases and J shed 0 bases, with 8 bases lying between them.

This clone was observed a few times. The chain links TRBV5-5 to TRBJ2-6; 11 bases align to TRBD1. There are 17 residues in the CDR3. The junction had 3 bases not matched to a gene; V was cut back by 4 bases and J by 0 bases. CDR1 is SGHKS and CDR2 is YYEKEE in the germline V gene (reference sequence). This CDR3 reads CASSPGTGGSGANVLTF. CDR3 in DNA: TGTGCCAGCAGCCCCGGGACAGGGGGCTCTGGGGCCAACGTCCTGACTTTC.

The chain couples TRBV5-1 to TRBJ2-3; no clear D gene. Trimming took 0 bases from V and 2 from J, leaving 10 bases between them. The germline V gene has CDR1 SGHRS and CDR2 YFSETQ. The CDR3 is 15 residues long. Written as DNA, the CDR3 is TGCGCCAGCAGCTTGGGGTCAGAAAACACAGATACGCAGTATTTT. Translating it yields CASSLGSENTDTQYF.

This clone was recorded once. The V call is TRBV5-1, the J call TRBJ1-1; D is undetermined. The CDR3 runs 14 residues. V lost 0 bases, J lost 1 base, and 7 bases lay in between. Germline V gene data show CDR1 as SGHRS and CDR2 as YFSETQ. CDR3 in amino acids: CASSLAPENTEAFF. The CDR3 DNA reads TGCGCCAGCAGCTTGGCACCAGAGAACACTGAAGCTTTCTTT.

Only one count was recorded for this clone. The rearrangement links TRBV6-6 to TRBJ1-4; TRBD1 matches at 9 bases. The CDR3 sequence is 13 residues long. Trimming took 8 bases from V and 7 from J; bases not matched to a gene: 5. CDR1 is MNHNY, CDR2 SVGAGI, per germline (reference sequence). The chain's CDR3 is CASGRDRVEKLFF. CDR3 sequence (DNA): TGTGCCAGCGGGCGGGACAGGGTTGAAAAACTGTTTTTT.

The chain couples TRBV7-9 to TRBJ2-2; TRBD2 agrees at 8 bases. V gave up 6 bases and J gave up 2 bases; unmatched junction bases: 11. The CDR3 is 17 amino acids. Per germline, CDR1 SEHNR and CDR2 FQNEAQ (reference sequence). CDR3 in DNA: TGTGCCAGCAGTCTCCGGGGGGGCTCGGGAAACACCGGGGAGCTGTTTTTT. Protein sequence: CASSLRGGSGNTGELFF.

The V and J genes are TRBV19 and TRBJ2-1; TRBD2 is a possible D gene (6 bases). CDR3 size: 14 residues. Trimming stripped 1 base from V and 5 bases from J, with 9 bases between. In germline, CDR1 is LNHDA, CDR2 SQIVND (reference sequence). This CDR3 is CASSIGAGNNEQFF. The CDR3, as DNA: TGTGCCAGTAGTATAGGGGCGGGGAACAATGAGCAGTTCTTC.

This clone was observed a single time. V usage is TRBV28 and J usage is TRBJ1-2, with a possible D match to TRBD1 (5 bases). Germline CDR1 and CDR2: MDHEN and SYDVKM. CDR3 length equals 13 residues. Trimming removed 3 bases from V and 4 bases from J, with 9 bases in between. Here the CDR3 DNA reads TGTGCCAGCAGTTTTGGGGGAGGCTATGGCTACACCTTC. Amino acids: CASSFGGGYGYTF.

The gene calls are TRBV5-1 and TRBJ1-2; D is ambiguous. V lost 4 bases to trimming and J lost 2 bases, with 12 bases between them. Germline V gene lookup returns CDR1 SGHRS and CDR2 YFSETQ. The CDR3 is 14 amino acids. For the CDR3, the DNA is TGCGCCAGCAGCCCCCCTGGGCCAAACTATGGCTACACCTTC. It translates to CASSPPGPNYGYTF. The whole variable domain, remainder taken from reference TRBV5-1 and TRBJ1-2, is KAGVTQTPRYLIKTRGQQVTLSCSPISGHRSVSWYQQTPGQGLQFLFEYFSETQRNKGNFPGRFSGRQFSNSRSEMNVSTLELGDSALYLCASSPPGPNYGYTFGSGTRLTVV.

The V gene is TRBV11-2, the J gene TRBJ2-2; D is undetermined. Trimming removed 5 bases at V and 0 bases at J, with 10 bases between. The CDR3 extends over 15 amino acids. Germline loops: CDR1 SGHAT, CDR2 FQNNGV. Written as DNA, the CDR3 is TGTGCCAGCAGCCGCCGACAAGCGAACACCGGGGAGCTGTTTTTT. Translated: CASSRRQANTGELFF.

The chain recombines TRBV7-7 with TRBJ2-5, with TRBD1 as a possible D gene (6 bases). CDR3 length equals 13 residues. Trimming removed 4 bases at V and 5 bases at J, with 11 bases between. CDR1 and CDR2 from the germline V gene are SSHAT and FNYEAQ (reference sequence). CDR3 residues: CASSSGQSETQYF. CDR3 coding DNA: TGTGCCAGCAGCTCCGGACAGTCGGAGACCCAGTACTTC.

Comments on this clone: A read error may produce the germline difference seen at one junction end. The chain joins TRBV7-7 to TRBJ2-7; D perhaps matches TRBD1 (6 bases). The length of the CDR3 is 14 residues. CDR1 and CDR2 (germline): SSHAT, FNYEAQ (reference sequence). The CDR3 DNA reads as TGTGCTAGCAGCTTTGGGCAGGGGTCCTACGAGCAGTACTTC. It codes for CASSFGQGSYEQYF. The full variable domain, its missing parts supplied by reference TRBV7-7 and TRBJ2-7, is GAGVSQSPRYKVTKRGQDVTLRCDPISSHATLYWYQQALGQGPEFLTYFNYEAQPDKSGLPSDRFSAERPEGSISTLTIQRTEQRDSAMYRCASSFGQGSYEQYFGPGTRLTVT.

This clone was counted only a few times. V usage is TRBV24-1 and J usage is TRBJ2-1; 8 bases map to TRBD2. The CDR3 totals 16 residues. The germline CDR1 and CDR2 sequences are KGHDR and SFDVKD. With V trimmed by 5 bases and J by 2 bases, 7 bases remained unmatched. CDR3 loop: CATSVGLAGTYNEQFF. For the CDR3, the DNA is TGTGCCACCAGTGTAGGACTAGCCGGGACCTACAATGAGCAGTTCTTC.

V and J are TRBV6-5 and TRBJ1-1, with 8 bases fitting TRBD1. Germline V gene data show CDR1 as MNHEY and CDR2 as SVGAGI. Trimming removed 6 bases from V and 1 base from J; junction bases left unmatched: 7. The CDR3 is 15 residues long. The CDR3 nucleotides are TGTGCCAGCAGCCGTGCCGGGACAGGGAACACTGAAGCTTTCTTT. Protein sequence: CASSRAGTGNTEAFF.

The gene calls are TRBV6-5 and TRBJ2-4; D may be TRBD2 (6 bases). Trimming cost V 6 bases and J 4 bases, with 16 bases left between them. Germline CDR1 and CDR2: MNHEY and SVGAGI. The CDR3 extends over 15 amino acids. CDR3 residues: CASSRGTRTKNIQYF. CDR3 sequence (DNA): TGTGCCAGCAGCCGCGGGACCCGCACGAAAAACATTCAGTACTTC.

The chain links TRBV30 to TRBJ1-5; no reliable D call. Germline V lookup: CDR1 GTSNPN, CDR2 SVGIG (reference sequence). With 0 bases removed from V and 0 bases from J, the gap between germline ends came to 6 bases. The CDR3 covers 14 residues. CDR3 in amino acids: CAWSVDNSNQPQHF. The CDR3 bases are TGTGCCTGGAGTGTAGACAATAGCAATCAGCCCCAGCATTTT.

The chain links TRBV5-4 to TRBJ1-2; maybe TRBD1 (5 bases). The CDR3 has 15 residues. Germline CDR1 and CDR2: SGHNT and YYREEE (reference sequence). V gave up 4 bases and J gave up 5 bases, with 18 bases separating them. CDR3 DNA: TGTGCCAGCAGCCGGAGCGGGGGATGGCAATATGGCTACACCTTC. As protein: CASSRSGGWQYGYTF.

The chain employs TRBV2 and TRBJ1-5; D not certain. The CDR3 length is 16 residues. V lost 2 bases and J lost 4, with 15 bases in between. Germline CDR1 is SNHLY and CDR2 is FYNNEI. The CDR3 sequence: CASSELDPLGNQPQHF. The CDR3 bases are TGTGCCAGCAGTGAACTCGACCCCCTCGGGAATCAGCCCCAGCATTTT.

The V call is TRBV11-3, the J call TRBJ2-1; 9 bases agree with TRBD2. The trim removed 5 bases at V and 0 bases at J, leaving 2 bases unmatched. Germline V gives CDR1 SGHNT, CDR2 YENEEA. This CDR3 is 15 amino acids long. The DNA for the CDR3 is TGTGCCAGCAGCCCTAGCGGGAACTCCTACAATGAGCAGTTCTTC. Residues: CASSPSGNSYNEQFF. Using reference TRBV11-3 and TRBJ2-1 for the parts outside the CDR3, the full variable domain is EAGVVQSPRYKIIEKKQPVAFWCNPISGHNTLYWYLQNLGQGPELLIRYENEEAVDDSQLPKDRFSAERLKGVDSTLKIQPAELGDSAVYLCASSPSGNSYNEQFFGPGTRLTVL.

This chain links TRBV5-1 with TRBJ2-5, with 9 bases identical to TRBD2. The germline V gene has CDR1 SGHRS and CDR2 YFSETQ. The CDR3 spans 16 residues. After removal of 0 bases from V and 5 bases from J, the junction contained 8 bases not matched to a gene. CDR3 protein: CASSLEAGGPRETQYF. DNA of the CDR3: TGCGCCAGCAGCTTGGAGGCGGGAGGGCCACGGGAGACCCAGTACTTC.

CDR3 region: CASKDSKETQYF. CDR3 nucleotide sequence: TGTGCCAGTAAGGACAGTAAAGAGACCCAGTACTTC. This chain uses TRBV28 with TRBJ2-5, with D perhaps matching TRBD1 (6 bases). The CDR3 has 12 amino acids. Deletions cut 9 bases from V and 3 bases from J, with 11 bases between. The germline gives CDR1 MDHEN, CDR2 SYDVKM. Full variable domain (remainder filled in from reference TRBV28 and TRBJ2-5): DVKVTQSSRYLVKRTGEKVFLECVQDMDHENMFWYRQDPGLGLRLIYFSYDVKMKEKGDIPEGYSVSREKKERFSLILESASTNQTSMYLCASKDSKETQYFGPGTRLLVL.

This chain joins TRBV10-3 and TRBJ2-7, with D possibly TRBD2 on 6 matching bases. Germline CDR1 is ENHRY and CDR2 is SYGVKD. Trimming took 11 bases from V and 3 from J, leaving 17 bases between them. The CDR3 consists of 13 residues. CDR3 nucleotide sequence: TGTGCCCTTAGCACCCCGGGGGTCTACGAGCAGTACTTC. It codes for CALSTPGVYEQYF.

V and J are TRBV7-3 and TRBJ1-1, with D uncertain. Germline CDR1 and CDR2: SGHTA and FQGTGA. The CDR3 spans 14 residues. V lost 2 bases to trimming and J lost 3 bases, with 10 bases between them. The CDR3 loop is CASSLRGSHTEAFF. In DNA form, the CDR3 reads TGTGCCAGCAGCTTACGGGGTAGTCACACTGAAGCTTTCTTT.

This clone appeared a single time. This chain's CDR3 is CASGTPGETQYF. The CDR3 DNA is TGTGCCAGCGGGACTCCCGGGGAGACCCAGTACTTC. J is TRBJ2-5 and V is TRBV7-3; weak D call: TRBD2 (6 bases). Germline CDR1 is SGHTA and CDR2 is FQGTGA. Deletions cut 8 bases from V and 5 bases from J, with 12 bases between. CDR3 size: 12 residues.

V and J are TRBV24-1 and TRBJ2-5, with no clear D. This CDR3 is 14 amino acids long. Germline lookup yields CDR1 KGHDR and CDR2 SFDVKD. The V gene lost 3 bases and the J gene lost 3 bases, with 10 bases spanning the gap. CDR3 nucleotides: TGTGCCACCAGTGATCCGGGTATTAAAGAGACCCAGTACTTC. Amino acids: CATSDPGIKETQYF.

This sequence joins TRBV5-5 and TRBJ1-5, with no clear D. In germline, CDR1 is SGHKS, CDR2 YYEKEE (reference sequence). V was pared by 4 bases and J by 7 bases, with 12 bases between. The CDR3 has 13 amino acids. The CDR3 protein is CASSLDTGQPQHF. Here the CDR3 DNA reads TGTGCCAGCAGCCTTGACACGGGGCAGCCCCAGCATTTT.

Concerning this clone: At one of its ends the junction is not consistent with the germline gene, which may arise from a read error. The chain has TRBV18 and TRBJ1-2, with a possible D match to TRBD1 (6 bases). The CDR3 runs to 14 residues. Germline lookup yields CDR1 KGHSH and CDR2 LQKENI. The CDR3 nucleotides read TGTGCCAGCTTACCAAAAGGGTTTACAGGGGGCTACACCTTC. It encodes CASLPKGFTGGYTF.

V gene TRBV6-1 combines with J gene TRBJ2-5; tentative D call: TRBD2 (6 bases). This CDR3 has 16 residues. The germline V and J ends were trimmed by 3 bases and 2 bases, with 16 bases remaining between them. The germline CDR1 and CDR2 sequences are MNHNS and SASEGT. The CDR3 here is CASSDPARDLQETQYF. CDR3 coding DNA: TGTGCCAGCAGTGACCCGGCCCGGGACTTACAAGAGACCCAGTACTTC.

The rearrangement links TRBV11-3 to TRBJ1-2; 8 nucleotides match TRBD1. The junction had 2 bases not matched to a gene; V was cut back by 2 bases and J by 3 bases. Looked up from germline, CDR1 is SGHNT and CDR2 is YENEEA. This CDR3 region has 14 residues. CDR3 loop: CASSLTTGDYGYTF. Here the CDR3 DNA reads TGTGCCAGCAGCTTAACGACAGGGGACTATGGCTACACCTTC.